The following is a TCR beta chain sequence with its context. Its specificity is not known. The data belong to a study of cytomegalovirus exposure and HLA in healthy donors. Whole-study findings and limits: Sequencing likely produced, as an artifact, a cluster of highly shared sequence variants. Later genetic work tied a missense DCLRE1C variant to beta-chain V and J trimming.

This CDR3 contains 14 residues. The V end lost 1 base, the J end lost 5 bases, and 9 bases lay between the germline ends. CDR1 is LGHNA and CDR2 is YSLEER in the germline V gene. PCR was performed using 60 Vbeta and 13 Jbeta primers. Sequencing was performed with immunoSEQ multiplex PCR; in TCRdb, only in-frame clones are kept and a portion is missing. The sample has about 120,000 clones; around 79% are singletons. The chain carries TRBV4-3 and TRBJ2-4; a weak D match, TRBD1 (6 bases). Sample: PBMCs. The source is a woman between 25 and 40 years old in good health and CMV-seropositive. CDR3 sequence (DNA): TGCGCCAGCAGCCAAGGGACAGACCAAAACATTCAGTACTTC. Its translation: CASSQGTDQNIQYF.